What follows are 20 T cell receptor beta chains derived from one specimen sequenced in a study of OX40 agonist ivuxolimab in advanced cancers. Profiled with immunoSEQ multiplex PCR; TCRdb holds only in-frame clones, not every one. Among about 26,000 clones listed, roughly 80% were seen once. The specimen comprised CD4+ or CD8+ T cells sorted from blood, sampled in a trial of the OX40 agonist ivuxolimab. The receptor source for this set is an adult with an advanced solid tumor such as melanoma, head and neck, liver or kidney cancer.

This chain connects TRBV13 to TRBJ2-7; TRBD2 matches at 9 bases. With 5 bases clipped from V and 3 bases from J, the junction kept 8 bases outside the gene matches. CDR1 and CDR2 (germline): PRHDT, FYEKMQ (reference sequence). The CDR3 is made up of 15 amino acids. The CDR3 DNA reads as TGTGCCAGCAGCATCCGTCTAGCGGGGAACTACGAGCAGTACTTC. The encoded protein is CASSIRLAGNYEQYF.

This chain joins TRBV7-9 and TRBJ1-3; D not certain. The CDR3 has 16 amino acids. Germline V gene sequence: CDR1 SEHNR, CDR2 FQNEAQ (reference sequence). V was cut by 1 base and J by 4 bases, with 14 bases left in between. The CDR3 nucleotides are TGTGCCAGCAGCTTAGAAGCCGCCGGCTACGGAAACACCATATATTTT. This encodes CASSLEAAGYGNTIYF. Supplemented by reference TRBV7-9 and TRBJ1-3, the full variable domain reads DTGVSQNPRHKITKRGQNVTFRCDPISEHNRLYWYRQTLGQGPEFLTYFQNEAQLEKSRLLSDRFSAERPKGSFSTLEIQRTEQGDSAMYLCASSLEAAGYGNTIYFGEGSWLTVV.

In nucleotides, the CDR3 is TGTGCCAGCAGCGTTACAGACTTAGACACTGAAGCTTTCTTT. It translates to CASSVTDLDTEAFF. This chain connects TRBV9 to TRBJ1-1; D is undetermined. Per the germline V gene, CDR1 is SGDLS and CDR2 is YYNGEE. Between the trimmed V and J ends, which lost 2 bases and 3 bases, there was a span of 11 bases. CDR3 length equals 14 residues.

Only a few counts were recorded for this clone. The chain has TRBV29-1 and TRBJ2-2, with no clear D. Germline V gene data show CDR1 as SQVTM and CDR2 as ANQGSEA. Trimming shortened V by 0 bases and J by 1 base, and 9 bases separated the two germline ends. There are 15 residues in the CDR3. The CDR3 sequence is CSVEDRRQNTGELFF. As DNA, the CDR3 is TGCAGCGTTGAAGATCGAAGGCAGAACACCGGGGAGCTGTTTTTT.

This chain links TRBV28 with TRBJ2-4; a possible D gene is TRBD2 (5 bases). Per germline, CDR1 MDHEN and CDR2 SYDVKM. The length of the CDR3 is 15 residues. V lost 5 bases, J lost 0 bases, and 11 bases lay in between. CDR3 protein: CASSPRTVAKNIQYF. Here the CDR3 DNA reads TGTGCCAGCAGTCCCAGGACTGTAGCCAAAAACATTCAGTACTTC.

This clone occurred once. V usage is TRBV13 and J usage is TRBJ2-1; 8 positions match TRBD1. The V and J ends lost 5 bases and 4 bases, in that order; junction bases with no gene match: 10. The germline V gene encodes CDR1 PRHDT and CDR2 FYEKMQ (reference sequence). This CDR3 is 16 amino acids long. CDR3 amino acids: CASSGRQGQDYNEQFF. As DNA, the CDR3 is TGTGCCAGCAGCGGAAGACAGGGGCAGGATTACAATGAGCAGTTCTTC.

The rearrangement links TRBV11-2 to TRBJ2-7; D is ambiguous. The germline V and J ends were trimmed by 1 base and 4 bases, with 8 bases remaining between them. This CDR3 spans 13 amino acids. Germline assignment: CDR1 SGHAT and CDR2 FQNNGV. The CDR3 DNA is TGTGCCAGCAGCTTAGGTATGGGATACGAGCAGTACTTC. Amino acid sequence: CASSLGMGYEQYF. The complete variable domain, with remaining parts taken from reference TRBV11-2 and TRBJ2-7, reads EAGVAQSPRYKIIEKRQSVAFWCNPISGHATLYWYQQILGQGPKLLIQFQNNGVVDDSQLPKDRFSAERLKGVDSTLKIQPAKLEDSAVYLCASSLGMGYEQYFGPGTRLTVT.

The chain combines TRBV5-4 with TRBJ2-7; 7 nucleotides match TRBD1. This CDR3 contains 14 residues. Looked up from germline, CDR1 is SGHNT and CDR2 is YYREEE (reference sequence). V was pared by 5 bases and J by 7 bases, with 12 bases of the junction left unmatched. CDR3 protein: CASRTDRFLGEQYF. CDR3 nucleotide sequence: TGTGCCAGCAGGACGGACAGGTTTCTGGGGGAGCAGTACTTC.

The V gene is TRBV7-8, the J gene TRBJ2-7, with 8 nucleotides matching TRBD2. Germline lookup yields CDR1 SGHVS and CDR2 FQNEAQ. The ends lost 2 bases at V and 3 bases at J; junction bases unmatched: 6. The CDR3 has 15 amino acids. CDR3 residues: CASSLIRGGIYEQYF. The CDR3 DNA sequence: TGTGCCAGCAGCTTAATCCGGGGGGGAATCTACGAGCAGTACTTC. Full variable domain (missing parts from reference TRBV7-8 and TRBJ2-7): GAGVSQSPRYKVAKRGQDVALRCDPISGHVSLFWYQQALGQGPEFLTYFQNEAQLDKSGLPSDRFFAERPEGSVSTLKIQRTQQEDSAVYLCASSLIRGGIYEQYFGPGTRLTVT.

V and J are TRBV19 and TRBJ1-5, with a possible D match to TRBD1 (6 bases). The CDR3 has 14 residues. The germline V gene has CDR1 LNHDA and CDR2 SQIVND (reference sequence). Trimming took 5 bases from V and 11 from J, leaving 19 bases between them. This CDR3 is CASSPGAFGAAQHF. The CDR3 DNA is TGTGCCAGTAGTCCAGGGGCCTTTGGGGCAGCCCAGCATTTT.

V and J are TRBV12-5 and TRBJ2-5, with D possibly being TRBD2 (5 bases). The V and J ends lost 6 bases and 3 bases respectively, with 11 bases between them. The CDR3 spans 13 residues. The germline CDR1 and CDR2 sequences are LGHNT and FRNRAP. Here the CDR3 reads CASGQGLEETQYF. The CDR3, as DNA: TGTGCTAGTGGGCAAGGACTGGAAGAGACCCAGTACTTC. Using reference TRBV12-5 and TRBJ2-5 for the parts outside the CDR3, the full variable domain is DARVTQTPRHKVTEMGQEVTMRCQPILGHNTVFWYRQTMMQGLELLAYFRNRAPLDDSGMPKDRFSAEMPDATLATLKIQPSEPRDSAVYFCASGQGLEETQYFGPGTRLLVL.

The chain is built from TRBV7-6 and TRBJ2-6, with 8 bases fitting TRBD1. Germline CDR1 reads SGHVS; CDR2 reads FNYEAQ. After removal of 6 bases from V and 2 bases from J, the junction contained 6 bases not matched to a gene. This CDR3 has 16 amino acids. CDR3 residues: CASRSQQGAGANVLTF. The CDR3 DNA reads as TGTGCCAGCAGGTCCCAACAGGGGGCTGGGGCCAACGTCCTGACTTTC.

J is TRBJ2-2 and V is TRBV11-2; TRBD1 matches at 8 bases. Germline-derived CDR1 and CDR2 are SGHAT and FQNNGV. The CDR3 covers 13 residues. V shed 8 bases and J 6 bases; nucleotides not matched to a gene: 5. CDR3 coding DNA: TGTGCCAGCGGACAGGGTGTGGCCGGGGAGCTGTTTTTT. Its protein product is CASGQGVAGELFF.

J is TRBJ1-1 and V is TRBV5-6; 7 nucleotides align to TRBD1. Germline trimming cut 0 bases from V and 10 bases from J; bases unmatched to any gene: 6. CDR3 size: 13 residues. Looked up from germline, CDR1 is SGHDT and CDR2 is YYEEEE. The CDR3 coding sequence is TGTGCCAGCAGCTTGGAGCTGGACAGGCGAGCTTTCTTT. As protein: CASSLELDRRAFF.

In DNA, the CDR3 is TGTGCCATCAGCGAACCGGGACTAGCAGTAGATGAGCAGTTCTTC. Its protein product is CAISEPGLAVDEQFF. The chain is built from TRBV10-3 and TRBJ2-1; 9 bases line up with TRBD2. The junction had 11 bases not matched to a gene; V was cut back by 6 bases and J by 8 bases. Germline CDR1 is ENHRY and CDR2 is SYGVKD. CDR3 size: 15 residues.

The chain joins TRBV7-8 to TRBJ1-1; D is possibly TRBD1 (6 bases). This CDR3 spans 15 amino acids. Germline V gives CDR1 SGHVS, CDR2 FQNEAQ. V lost 0 bases and J 4 bases, leaving 12 bases between the germline ends. In DNA, the CDR3 is TGTGCCAGCAGCTTAGCTCGGGGGCAGGGCACTGAAGCTTTCTTT. Translation gives CASSLARGQGTEAFF.

The chain is built from TRBV7-6 and TRBJ2-5, with unresolved D. The end of the DNA fits TRBJ2-7 better, so the J call may be wrong. This CDR3 has 13 amino acids. Germline V lookup: CDR1 SGHVS, CDR2 FNYEAQ. This CDR3 is CASRPRAGYEQYF. The CDR3 DNA is TGTGCCAGCAGACCCCGGGCAGGCTACGAGCAGTACTTC.

This chain joins TRBV30 and TRBJ2-7; 7 bases are shared with TRBD1. The CDR3 has 12 amino acids. Germline V gene lookup returns CDR1 GTSNPN and CDR2 SVGIG (reference sequence). CDR3 coding DNA: TGTGTGTTCACAGGGGCCCCGTACGAGCAGTACTTC. Translation gives CVFTGAPYEQYF.

This chain links TRBV7-9 with TRBJ2-7; D remains ambiguous. Germline values: CDR1 SEHNR, CDR2 FQNEAQ (reference sequence). The CDR3 is 15 residues long. V was clipped by 5 bases and J by 0 bases, with 14 bases between them. CDR3 loop: CASSPPFGVSYEQYF. The CDR3 DNA sequence: TGTGCCAGCAGCCCCCCCTTTGGTGTCTCCTACGAGCAGTACTTC.

The chain combines TRBV2 with TRBJ2-1; no definite D call. This CDR3 has 14 residues. V was trimmed by 4 bases and J by 9 bases, leaving 16 bases between them. From germline, CDR1 is SNHLY and CDR2 FYNNEI. The CDR3 DNA is TGTGCCAGCAGTGGGACGCAACTCCCCTCTGAGCAGTTCTTC. Encoded protein: CASSGTQLPSEQFF.